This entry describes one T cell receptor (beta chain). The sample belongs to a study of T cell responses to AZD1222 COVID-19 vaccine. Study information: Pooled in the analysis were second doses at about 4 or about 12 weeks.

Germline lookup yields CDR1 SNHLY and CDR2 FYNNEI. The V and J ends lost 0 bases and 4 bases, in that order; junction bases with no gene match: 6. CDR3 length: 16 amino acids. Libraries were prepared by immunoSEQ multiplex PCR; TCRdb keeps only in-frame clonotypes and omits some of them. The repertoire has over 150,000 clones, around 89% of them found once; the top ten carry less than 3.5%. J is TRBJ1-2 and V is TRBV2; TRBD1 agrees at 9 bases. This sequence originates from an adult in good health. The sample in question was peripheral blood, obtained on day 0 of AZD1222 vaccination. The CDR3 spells CASSEAGTGSFYGYTF. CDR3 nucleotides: TGTGCCAGCAGTGAAGCGGGGACAGGGTCCTTCTATGGCTACACCTTC. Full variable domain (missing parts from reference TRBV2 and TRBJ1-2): EPEVTQTPSHQVTQMGQEVILRCVPISNHLYFYWYRQILGQKVEFLVSFYNNEISEKSEIFDDQFSVERPDGSNFTLKIRSTKLEDSAMYFCASSEAGTGSFYGYTFGSGTRLTVV.